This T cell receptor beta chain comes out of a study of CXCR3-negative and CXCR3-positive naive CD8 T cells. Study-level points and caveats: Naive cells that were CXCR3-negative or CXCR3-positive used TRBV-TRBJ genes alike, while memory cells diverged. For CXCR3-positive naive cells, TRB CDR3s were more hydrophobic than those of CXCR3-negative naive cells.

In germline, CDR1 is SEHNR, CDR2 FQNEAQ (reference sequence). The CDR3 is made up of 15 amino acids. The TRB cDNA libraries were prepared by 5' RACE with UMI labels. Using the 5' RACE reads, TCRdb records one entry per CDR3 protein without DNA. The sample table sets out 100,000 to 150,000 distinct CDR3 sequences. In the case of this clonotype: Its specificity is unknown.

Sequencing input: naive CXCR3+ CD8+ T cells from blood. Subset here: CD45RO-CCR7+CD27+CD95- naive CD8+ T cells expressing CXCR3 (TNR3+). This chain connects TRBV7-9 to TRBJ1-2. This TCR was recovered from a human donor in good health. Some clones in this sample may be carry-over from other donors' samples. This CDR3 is CASNEWEEANYGYTF.